This record concerns one T cell receptor (beta chain) sequence. These data are taken from a study of control samples from healthy donors and cancer patients. Sequencing was performed with immunoSEQ multiplex PCR; in TCRdb, only in-frame clones are kept and a portion is missing. The sample comprises fewer than 200,000 clones, around nine tenths of which are singletons, and 1.4% rests with the top ten. CDR3 length: 15 residues. Losses at the gene ends were 4 bases for V and 6 bases for J; bases not matched to a gene: 7. Germline V CDR1 and CDR2: MGHRA, YSYEKL. Sample: blood. This chain uses TRBV4-1 with TRBJ2-1, with 9 nucleotides matching TRBD2. This receptor was identified in a man aged 30 to 45 in good health. CDR3: CASSRVGGGANEQFF. Written as DNA, the CDR3 is TGCGCCAGCAGCCGGGTTGGCGGGGGGGCCAATGAGCAGTTCTTC.